Shown below are 22 T cell receptor beta chains from a single sample sequenced in a study of shared T cell receptors in the human thymus. Some clones are missing from TCRdb's copy, which holds only in-frame ones; the method was immunoSEQ multiplex PCR. Altogether hundreds of thousands of clones are present, 70% to 90% being singletons, with the ten largest covering 0.0085% to 0.012%. This sample also belongs to another study, concerning human thymus T cells.

The sample was thymocytes. All receptors come from a boy younger than two with a congenital heart defect.

The rearrangement uses TRBV28 and TRBJ2-7, with 8 bases lining up with TRBD2. Trimming cost V 7 bases and J 4 bases; bases outside gene matches: 9. CDR3 length: 14 residues. Germline V gene data show CDR1 as MDHEN and CDR2 as SYDVKM. The CDR3 coding sequence is TGTGCCAGCATGGGAGCGGGGGTCGGGTACGAGCAGTACTTC. This codes for CASMGAGVGYEQYF.

V usage is TRBV5-1 and J usage is TRBJ2-1; TRBD2 is a possible D gene (6 bases). The CDR3 spans 16 residues. V was clipped by 5 bases and J by 15 bases, with 30 bases between them. Germline CDR1 reads SGHRS; CDR2 reads YFSETQ. CDR3 in DNA: TGCGCCAGCAGGTCGGGACTCCCGGGGCGGTCAATCATAGGGTTCTTC. Amino acid sequence: CASRSGLPGRSIIGFF.

The J gene is TRBJ2-2, the V gene TRBV9; TRBD2 might be the D (6 bases). This CDR3 is 17 amino acids long. The V gene's germline CDR1 is SGDLS and CDR2 YYNGEE. V was cut by 0 bases and J by 0 bases, with 12 bases left in between. In nucleotides, the CDR3 is TGTGCCAGCAGCGTAGACGGGGGAAGCGCGAACACCGGGGAGCTGTTTTTT. Translating it yields CASSVDGGSANTGELFF.

The chain employs TRBV28 and TRBJ2-5; 7 bases are shared with TRBD2. The CDR3 totals 19 residues. Unmatched junction bases numbered 21, after V lost 5 bases and J lost 3 bases. Germline values: CDR1 MDHEN, CDR2 SYDVKM. In nucleotides, the CDR3 is TGTGCCAGCAGTCCGTGGGTAGCGGGCCTATTTCATGGAGAAGAGACCCAGTACTTC. It translates to CASSPWVAGLFHGEETQYF.

The V call is TRBV4-3, the J call TRBJ1-2, with D possibly matching TRBD1 (6 bases). Trimming stripped 1 base from V and 6 bases from J, with 12 bases between. CDR3 length equals 14 residues. Germline V gives CDR1 LGHNA, CDR2 YSLEER. CDR3 nucleotides: TGCGCCAGCAGCCAAGGGTACAGGGCGGATGGCTACACCTTC. Its protein product is CASSQGYRADGYTF.

The chain recombines TRBV7-2 with TRBJ2-7; TRBD1 matches at 8 bases. V shed 3 bases and J 3 bases; nucleotides not matched to a gene: 13. The CDR3 length is 17 residues. Per germline, CDR1 SGHTA and CDR2 FQGNSA. The CDR3 spells CASSLSPGQVTLYEQYF. In DNA form, the CDR3 reads TGTGCCAGCAGCTTGTCCCCGGGACAGGTGACTCTCTACGAGCAGTACTTC.

Turning to this clone: This CDR3 is also generated by other DNA sequences in the sample. The chain has TRBV27 and TRBJ2-2; 10 bases align to TRBD1. The CDR3 has 13 residues. Germline loops: CDR1 MNHEY, CDR2 SMNVEV (reference sequence). V was pared by 5 bases and J by 6 bases, with 0 bases of the junction left unmatched. The chain's CDR3 is CASSGQGAGELFF. CDR3 sequence (DNA): TGTGCCAGCAGTGGACAGGGGGCCGGGGAGCTGTTTTTT.

This clone was observed a single time. The chain couples TRBV21-1 to TRBJ1-1; the D call in the table, TRBD1, was not verified against the DNA. TRBV21-1 is labeled a pseudogene. The CDR3 loop spans 14 amino acids. The CDR3 is CASSGTWQNTEAFF. CDR3 DNA: TGTGCCAGCAGCGGCACGTGGCAGAACACTGAAGCTTTCTTT.

The rearrangement joins TRBV30 to TRBJ1-5; D gene unclear. The CDR3 loop spans 17 amino acids. Germline V gene sequence: CDR1 GTSNPN, CDR2 SVGIG (reference sequence). V was trimmed by 2 bases and J by 0 bases, leaving 17 bases between them. CDR3 sequence: CAWSLTDQIDSNQPQHF. CDR3 in DNA: TGTGCCTGGAGTCTCACAGACCAGATAGATAGCAATCAGCCCCAGCATTTT.

The genes are TRBV7-2 and TRBJ2-2; maybe TRBD2 (5 bases). Trimming shortened V by 5 bases and J by 3 bases, and 13 bases separated the two germline ends. This CDR3 spans 15 amino acids. CDR1 is SGHTA and CDR2 is FQGNSA in the germline V gene. The DNA of the CDR3 is TGTGCCAGCAGCCACCACTCACTAGACACCGGGGAGCTGTTTTTT. This sequence encodes CASSHHSLDTGELFF.

The V gene is TRBV28, the J gene TRBJ1-2, with TRBD1 identical over 7 bases. This CDR3 spans 19 amino acids. The germline V gene has CDR1 MDHEN and CDR2 SYDVKM. The V gene end was trimmed by 5 bases and the J gene end by 0 bases; junction bases not matched to a gene: 18. CDR3 loop: CASSGMGRTGVPANYGYTF. The CDR3, as DNA: TGTGCCAGCAGTGGCATGGGTCGAACAGGGGTACCGGCTAACTATGGCTACACCTTC.

The chain couples TRBV2 to TRBJ1-3; TRBD1 matches at 8 bases. The V segment lost 0 bases and the J segment 4 bases; nucleotides outside the gene matches: 5. This CDR3 spans 16 amino acids. Germline CDR1 and CDR2: SNHLY and FYNNEI. The CDR3 bases are TGTGCCAGCAGTGAAGCGTTTGGACAGGGCGGAAACACCATATATTTT. Protein product: CASSEAFGQGGNTIYF.

In nucleotides, the CDR3 is TGTGCCAGCAAGGGCAGGGCCAGCAATCAGCCCCAGCATTTT. Its protein is CASKGRASNQPQHF. The chain links TRBV6-1 to TRBJ1-5; maybe TRBD1 (5 bases). Germline V gene lookup returns CDR1 MNHNS and CDR2 SASEGT. The CDR3 extends over 14 amino acids. Trimming removed 7 bases from V and 1 base from J, with 11 bases in between.

The V gene is TRBV9, the J gene TRBJ1-1; the match to TRBD1 covers 9 bases. The CDR3 extends over 16 amino acids. The trim removed 4 bases at V and 4 bases at J, leaving 11 bases unmatched. From germline, CDR1 is SGDLS and CDR2 YYNGEE. The CDR3, as DNA: TGTGCCAGCAGCCCCCTGCGGACAGGGGTGGCCACTGAAGCTTTCTTT. Its translation is CASSPLRTGVATEAFF.

The rearrangement links TRBV6-1 to TRBJ2-7; the match to TRBD2 covers 14 bases. V was clipped by 6 bases and J by 3 bases; unmatched bases: 4. CDR1 and CDR2 (germline): MNHNS, SASEGT. This CDR3 is built from 15 residues. The CDR3 loop reads CASRRLAGGDYEQYF. The CDR3 coding sequence is TGTGCCAGCAGAAGACTAGCGGGAGGGGACTACGAGCAGTACTTC.

J is TRBJ1-1 and V is TRBV4-1, with a weak D call TRBD1 (5 bases). Trimming stripped 0 bases from V and 5 bases from J, with 13 bases between. CDR1 and CDR2 from the germline V gene are MGHRA and YSYEKL. This CDR3 region has 15 residues. The DNA of the CDR3 is TGCGCCAGCAGCCAAGATATACAGGTTAGGACTGAAGCTTTCTTT. Translating it yields CASSQDIQVRTEAFF.

This clone was seen just once. The CDR3 coding sequence is TGTGCCAGCAGCCAAGAGAGGCGACAGGGGACCCTATATAGCAATCAGCCCCAGCATTTT. It specifies CASSQERRQGTLYSNQPQHF. This chain links TRBV4-2 with TRBJ1-5; 8 bases are shared with TRBD1. The CDR3 is made up of 20 amino acids. Germline CDR1 and CDR2: LGHNA and YNFKEQ. V shed 0 bases and J 0 bases; nucleotides not matched to a gene: 13.

This rearrangement joins TRBV7-2 to TRBJ1-2, with unresolved D. Germline CDR1 and CDR2: SGHTA and FQGNSA. This CDR3 is 16 amino acids long. The V gene lost 1 base and the J gene lost 0 bases, with 12 bases spanning the gap. In DNA form, the CDR3 reads TGTGCCAGCAGCTTAGTTTACAGAGCTTCTAACTATGGCTACACCTTC. It specifies CASSLVYRASNYGYTF.

J is TRBJ2-3 and V is TRBV9; 8 positions agree with TRBD2. The CDR3 loop spans 16 amino acids. CDR1 is SGDLS and CDR2 is YYNGEE in the germline V gene. After removal of 0 bases from V and 5 bases from J, the junction contained 8 bases not matched to a gene. The DNA of the CDR3 is TGTGCCAGCAGCGTAGTCGGAGGGACTAGTATAGATACGCAGTATTTT. As protein: CASSVVGGTSIDTQYF. Full variable domain (outside the CDR3, taken from reference TRBV9 and TRBJ2-3): DSGVTQTPKHLITATGQRVTLRCSPRSGDLSVYWYQQSLDQGLQFLIQYYNGEERAKGNILERFSAQQFPDLHSELNLSSLELGDSALYFCASSVVGGTSIDTQYFGPGTRLTVL.

The rearrangement joins TRBV4-3 to TRBJ2-7; 11 bases fit TRBD2. V trimming: 0 bases; J trimming: 0 bases; junction bases outside the gene matches: 10. The CDR3 spans 19 residues. CDR1 and CDR2 (germline): LGHNA, YSLEER. The DNA for the CDR3 is TGCGCCAGCAGCCAAGATAAGGGGCTAGCGGGAGGCAGCTCCTACGAGCAGTACTTC. Protein product: CASSQDKGLAGGSSYEQYF.

This clone was counted only a few times. The CDR3 reads CASSLVQTGTEAFF. The CDR3 nucleotides are TGTGCCAGCAGCTTGGTGCAAACGGGCACTGAAGCTTTCTTT. The chain employs TRBV5-6 and TRBJ1-1, with unresolved D. V lost 0 bases, J lost 4 bases, and 10 bases lay in between. Germline CDR1 is SGHDT and CDR2 is YYEEEE. This CDR3 comprises 14 residues.

The gene calls are TRBV7-9 and TRBJ1-2; D not certain. The CDR3 consists of 14 residues. Trimming stripped 0 bases from V and 6 bases from J, with 11 bases between. CDR1 is SEHNR, CDR2 FQNEAQ, per germline (reference sequence). CDR3 loop: CASSLAAGLNGYTF. DNA of the CDR3: TGTGCCAGCAGCTTAGCGGCAGGCCTGAATGGCTACACCTTC.